This TCR beta chain was sequenced in a study of long-term antiretroviral therapy in people with HIV (dated by TCRdb to the early 2020s). For the study in its entirety: The earliest samples were collected roughly a decade before the 2015 WHO recommendation for immediate ART, at a time when ART was usually postponed until CD4 counts fell. A total of 192 cryopreserved PBMC samples were contributed to the cohort by 30 adults with confirmed HIV infection, with samples collected serially over a mean of about 6 years (range 1-12). A retrospective serial study tested whether changes in peripheral blood TRB repertoire composition and diversity were associated with ART initiation and durable HIV suppression. Among the approximately 30 participants with HIV, eleven were female. No cross-contamination during QIAcube processing was seen in test extractions of a monoclonal T-cell line run alongside around 34 polyclonal samples.

As encoded in the germline V gene, CDR1 is SQVTM while CDR2 is ANQGSEA. The CDR3 contains 12 residues, cysteine and phenylalanine counted. Of all the DNA, just the CDR3 is kept, 36 bases in frame from base 1. Trimming takes 7 bases from V and 4 bases from J, and the germline ends sit 11 bases apart. A note on this clone: Its antigen remains undetermined. The sample holds no much larger clone one base away, and base qualities are not on file.

Participants were included only if at least one PBMC sample before ART initiation and at least two post-ART samples were available. Treatment was received in the United States of America by all participants with HIV. Cryopreserved samples of roughly 0.85-11 million PBMC were thawed and washed before DNA extraction. At the time of the earliest PBMC sample, participants with HIV were aged between about 20 and 54 years. Each participant contributed PBMC samples from 1-4 timepoints before ART initiation and 2-8 timepoints after ART initiation, with a median of 7 samples. For every participant, serial HIV viral load, CD4+ T-cell count, ART history and demographic data were obtained. A Qiagen kit on a QIAcube was used to extract genomic DNA from unsorted PBMC, with samples processed in batches of 12. What the work shows at the level of the full study, not this receptor alone: Since PBMC availability was limited, sequencing covered only the TCR beta chain, with no alpha chain pairing. A significant increase in TRB diversity was found to be associated with ART initiation, although TRB diversity was observed to remain significantly below that of transplant donor controls even after long-term ART. Compared with controls, HIV repertoires had narrower CDR3 length ranges, and the network structure pointed to an antigen-experienced repertoire that shifted only slightly toward naive after ART. The samples span the years 2004 to 2017, and the ART regimens used may be less effective than current regimens. Unsorted PBMC were profiled instead of sorted CD4+ and CD8+ T cells because pre-ART samples had limited cell numbers. The repertoire was dominated across all time points by expanded TRB clones identified before ART initiation, although this dominance was seen to fluctuate and to decrease in many PLHIV after ART. No data were available on ART adherence, viral resistance or therapy changes, limiting inferences about post-ART repertoire changes.

Sequencing of the TRB variable region was done with the immunoSEQ hsTCRB v3.0 assay at survey level resolution. The targeted TRB sequencing depth was about 35,000-55,000 T-cell genomes per sample. Pooled TRB libraries were sequenced on an Illumina MiSeq with a v3 150-cycle kit. On the study's bioinformatics: Repertoire analysis was run in R within a reproducible Nextflow workflow that covered QC, data transformation and analysis. Custom analyses were implemented in LymphoSeq2, an R package for AIRR-Seq data exploration. After excluding several samples that yielded fewer than 5000 total TRB sequences, around 190 HIV repertoires remained for analysis. Among the approximately 190 retained HIV repertoires, 59 were collected before ART initiation and more than 120 after ART initiation. Each repertoire was downsampled to 5000 TRB nucleotide sequences, and summary statistics were averaged across 100 downsampling iterations. TRB sequences were retained for analysis only if CDR3 regions of at least seven amino acids were present. Diversity was measured with a Shannon entropy-derived clonality score and the Gini coefficient. In repertoire networks, the top 5000 CDR3 amino acid sequences were linked whenever an edit distance of one separated two sequences. Antigen specificity groups and MHC restriction were predicted for TRB CDR3 amino acid sequences with GLIPH2. To flag known CMV, EBV, HIV or tissue antigen associations, CDR3 amino acid sequences were matched against VDJdb and McPAS-TCR. Pre-ART, post-ART and control groups were compared with Wilcoxon signed-rank tests and Holm-Bonferroni correction. In TCRdb, the immuneACCESS table is reduced to in-frame sequences with V and J assigned. These tables do not hold every clone; where another copy was compared, an unresolved V gene accounts for under half, and the others remain unexplained. That table supplies the V and J calls and clone size; D and trimming were determined from the DNA. The sample table contains tens of thousands of clones; only one count was recorded for about 96% of them. The ten largest clones take up 6.5% to 10% of the sample.

The TCR originated in a man younger than 45 with HIV. The sample consisted of unsorted PBMCs, taken approximately 6.1 years after starting antiretroviral therapy. The V and J genes are TRBV29-1 and TRBJ1-3, and TRBD1 may be the D gene, going by 5 matching bases. In nucleotide form, the sequence is TGCAGCGCCGGGGGAGGGGGAAACACCATATATTTT. Its translation reads: CSAGGGGNTIYF.